This paragraph covers one T cell receptor (beta chain) sequence. Its antigen is still unknown. Per-base qualities were not stored, and no clone one base away is much larger. Reading the label with the study, this specimen's time point is: about 28 days (+/-7) after the second vaccine dose. AZD1222 recipients with second doses at about 4 weeks or about 12 weeks were pooled, because spike-specific TCR depth and breadth did not differ between schedules. Samples from vaccinated people were obtained from the UK trials COV001 and COV002, which included a single-blind randomized controlled phase 2/3 trial of AZD1222 (ChAdOx1 nCoV-19) in healthy adults. For TCRbeta chain sequencing, PBMC samples from trial participants were taken at day 0 and at day 28 after the second dose. The data were taken from a study of T cell responses to AZD1222 COVID-19 vaccine (dated by TCRdb to the early 2020s). Describing the broader study: A total of 240 or so trial participants underwent TCR sequencing, of whom 207 had received two doses of AZD1222 and some 26 had received two doses of the MenACWY control vaccine. Trial participants were enrolled by age into subgroups of 18-55, 56-69 and 70-plus years, and around 140, 26 and 57 TCR-sequenced participants, respectively, were included in these subgroups. Broad study findings and their caveats: The vaccine-associated CD4 TCRs covered the entire spike protein, and the dominant responses fell in regions 160-218 and 743-854. Participants were mostly white British, with more females than males. The authors suggested clonal diversity may have been underestimated. Because no day 14 peak-response samples were available, repertoires were characterized only after the peak T cell response. Spike-specific TCR breadth and depth rose significantly after two AZD1222 doses compared with day 0 and with MenACWY recipients. Conclusions about previously exposed vaccinees are limited, since just a handful of AZD1222 recipients were seropositive for SARS-CoV-2 at baseline. Reportedly, almost half of the unique spike-specific TCRs recognized epitopes lying outside the regions that are mutated in the B.1.351 and B.1.1.7 variants. The 56-69-year group was small, and its depth increase did not reach significance, likely because of low power.

The CDR3 regions of human TCRbeta chains were analyzed by immunosequencing. The authors' pipeline ran thus. TCRs in the repertoires were matched against a reference library of SARS-CoV-2-specific TCRs that had been generated with the MIRA antigen-specificity platform. Breadth was defined as the fraction of unique TCRs that were SARS-CoV-2-associated. Depth was defined as the fraction of total T cells that were SARS-CoV-2-associated. Using the MIRA data, every spike-specific TCR was mapped to the spike region that the TCR reacted to and assigned to either a CD4 or a CD8 class. Log10-transformed breadth and depth values were compared by one-way ANOVA with Sidak's multiple comparisons tests. TCRdb re-hosts the immuneACCESS table, in-frame sequences only. Its copies lack some clones; in the studies checked, an unresolved V gene accounts for under half of them, and the cause for the rest is not known. For V, J and clone size, that table is used; D and trimming come from the DNA. For this sample there are 90,000 to 100,000 clones; roughly 90% appear just once. Around a sixth of the sample is taken by the ten largest.

The origin of this receptor is an adult who received the AZD1222 COVID-19 vaccine. Here the sequenced sample was peripheral blood, taken 28 days after the second AZD1222 dose.

CDR3 region: CASSEGAGENYEQYF. The sequenced DNA: TGCGCCAGCAGTGAAGGGGCGGGGGAAAACTACGAGCAGTACTTC. This chain joins TRBV10-1 to TRBJ2-7; 7 nucleotides in the junction match TRBD2. For CDR1 and CDR2, the germline V gene (reference sequence) lists WNHNN and SYGVQD. The CDR3 runs 15 residues from the cysteine to the phenylalanine. This entry keeps only the CDR3 DNA: 45 bases, framed from base 1. Relative to germline, V is missing 3 bases and J is missing 3 bases, with 8 bases of the junction outside any gene match.